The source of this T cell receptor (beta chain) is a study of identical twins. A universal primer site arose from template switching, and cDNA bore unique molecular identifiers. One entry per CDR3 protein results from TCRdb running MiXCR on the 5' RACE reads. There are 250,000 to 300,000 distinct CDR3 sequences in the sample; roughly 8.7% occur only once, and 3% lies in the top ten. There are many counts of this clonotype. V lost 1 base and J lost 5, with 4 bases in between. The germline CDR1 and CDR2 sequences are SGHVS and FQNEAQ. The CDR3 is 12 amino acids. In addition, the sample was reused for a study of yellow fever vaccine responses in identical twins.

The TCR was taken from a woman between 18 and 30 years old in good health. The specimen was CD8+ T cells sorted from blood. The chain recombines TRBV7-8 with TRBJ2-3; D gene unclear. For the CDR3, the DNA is TGTGCCAGCAGCTTAGTTGGAGATACGCAGTATTTT. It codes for CASSLVGDTQYF.